The clone carrying this TCR beta chain was counted once. As handled by the study authors: Estimation of nucleated cell counts was performed using reference gene primer amplification. Sequenced by immunoSEQ multiplex PCR; TCRdb stores in-frame clones only, minus some. V, J and clone size reflect that table, while D and trimming were determined from the DNA. The data contain over 450,000 clones, roughly nine tenths of them singletons. This entry is derived from a study of blood T cell repertoires in COVID-19. Study details: The United States, Italy and Spain supplied acute and convalescent COVID-19 samples. Sample material is recorded as cDNA or gDNA derived from T cells, B-cell-depleted T cells, or PBMCs.

This CDR3 has 15 amino acids. Looked up from germline, CDR1 is WSHSY and CDR2 is SAAADI. The junction had 9 bases not matched to a gene; V was cut back by 2 bases and J by 9 bases. One Seattle source followed patients from active infection through their disease course. This sequence was found in a man aged 18 to 30 with COVID-19, enrolled during active disease. This chain joins TRBV10-2 and TRBJ2-1; 8 positions match TRBD2. Sequencing input: peripheral blood. The CDR3 is CASSERSGSLGEQFF. The CDR3 bases are TGCGCCAGCAGTGAGAGGAGCGGGAGCTTGGGTGAGCAGTTCTTC.